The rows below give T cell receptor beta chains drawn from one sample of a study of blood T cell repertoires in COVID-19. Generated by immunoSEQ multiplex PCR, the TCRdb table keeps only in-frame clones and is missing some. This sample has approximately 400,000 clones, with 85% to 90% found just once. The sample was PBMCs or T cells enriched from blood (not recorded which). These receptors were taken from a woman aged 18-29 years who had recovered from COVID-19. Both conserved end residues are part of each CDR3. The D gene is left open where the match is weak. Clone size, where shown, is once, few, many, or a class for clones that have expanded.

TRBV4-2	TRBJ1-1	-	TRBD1	TGTGCCAGCAGCCCGCTCGGACAGGGCGGTGGGAACACTGAAGCTTTCTTT	CASSPLGQGGGNTEAFF
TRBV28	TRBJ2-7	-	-	TGTGCCAGCAGCGGGGAATCGATCTACTACGAGCAGTACTTC	CASSGESIYYEQYF
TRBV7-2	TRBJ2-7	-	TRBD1	TGTGCCAGCAGCTTAACCCGACAGGGGGCATACGAGCAGTACTTC	CASSLTRQGAYEQYF
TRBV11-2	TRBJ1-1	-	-	TGTGCCAGCAGCTTCGGTGCGAACACTGAAGCTTTCTTT	CASSFGANTEAFF
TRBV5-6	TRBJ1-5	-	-	TGTGCCAGCAGCCCAGCCGGGGGTTCAAGGAATCAGCCCCAGCATTTT	CASSPAGGSRNQPQHF
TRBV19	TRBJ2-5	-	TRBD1	TGTGCCAGTAGTGGGACAGGGGCAGAGACCCAGTACTTC	CASSGTGAETQYF
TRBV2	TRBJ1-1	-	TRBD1	TGTGCCAGCAGTCGGGACAGGGGTGACACTGAAGCTTTCTTT	CASSRDRGDTEAFF
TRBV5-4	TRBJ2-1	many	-	TGTGCCAGCAGCTATGGCGGTGACTACAATGAGCAGTTCTTC	CASSYGGDYNEQFF
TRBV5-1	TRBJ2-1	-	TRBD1	TGCGCCAGCAGCCTACAGGGGGGCTCCTACAATGAGCAGTTCTTC	CASSLQGGSYNEQFF
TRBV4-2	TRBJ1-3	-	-	TGTGCCAGCAGCCAACGACAGGCACGCTCTGGAAACACCATATATTTT	CASSQRQARSGNTIYF
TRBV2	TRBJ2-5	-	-	TGTGCCAGCAGTGTACTAGCCGATCAAGAGACCCAGTACTTC	CASSVLADQETQYF
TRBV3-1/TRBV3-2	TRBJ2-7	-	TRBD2	TGTGCCAGCAGCTTAGGGAGGGGACCCTACGAGCAGTACTTC	CASSLGRGPYEQYF
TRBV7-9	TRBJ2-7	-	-	TGTGCCAGCAGCGACGCCGGGACAAGGGGCTCCTACGAGCAGTACTTC	CASSDAGTRGSYEQYF
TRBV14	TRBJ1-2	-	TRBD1	TGTGCCAGCAGCCAAGGGGACAGGTTCTATGGCTACACCTTC	CASSQGDRFYGYTF
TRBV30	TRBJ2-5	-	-	TGTGCCTGGAGTAGGTGGGGGGGCCGGAAGACCCAGTACTTC	CAWSRWGGRKTQYF
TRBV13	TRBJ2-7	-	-	TGTGCCAGCAGCTTAGGGCAGTACGAGCAGTACTTC	CASSLGQYEQYF
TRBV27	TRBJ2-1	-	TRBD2	TGTGCCAGCGGCCAGCGGGGTCCCTACAATGAGCAGTTCTTC	CASGQRGPYNEQFF
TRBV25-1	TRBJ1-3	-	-	TGTGCCAGCAGGTTCTCAGGGAACGGAAACACCATATATTTT	CASRFSGNGNTIYF
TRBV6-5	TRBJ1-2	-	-	TGTGCCAGCAGTTACGGGCAGGACTATGGCTACACCTTC	CASSYGQDYGYTF
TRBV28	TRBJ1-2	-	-	TGTGCCAGCAGGTATGATTTGACAGATCAAGGCTACACCTTC	CASRYDLTDQGYTF
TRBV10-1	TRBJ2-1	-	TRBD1	TGCGCCAGCAGTGTATTCAGGGGGCGAGGCAATGAGCAGTTCTTC	CASSVFRGRGNEQFF
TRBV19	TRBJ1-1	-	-	TGTGCCAGTAGTCTCCACGACTTAAGAATCGAAGCTTTCTTT	CASSLHDLRIEAFF
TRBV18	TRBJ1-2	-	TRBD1	TGTGCCAGCTCACTCGGGACAGGTGGCTACACCTTC	CASSLGTGGYTF
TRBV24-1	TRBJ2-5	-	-	TGTGCCACCAGTGAGCGGGACAGCCTAAAGGAAGAGACCCAGTACTTC	CATSERDSLKEETQYF
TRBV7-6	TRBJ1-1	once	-	TGTGCCAGCAGCTTAGTGGGTGGGGGCGGCACTGAAGCTTTCTTT	CASSLVGGGGTEAFF
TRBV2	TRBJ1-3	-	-	TGTGCCAGCAGTGATAATCTGGGGTTGCAGCTGAGGGACACCATATATTTT	CASSDNLGLQLRDTIYF
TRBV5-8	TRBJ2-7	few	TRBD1	TGTGCCAGCAGCTTAGGGACAGTCTCCTACGAGCAGTACTTC	CASSLGTVSYEQYF
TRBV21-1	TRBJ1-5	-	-	TGTGCCAGCAGCAAAGGGCGGGGGAGCAATCAGCCCCAGCATTTT	CASSKGRGSNQPQHF
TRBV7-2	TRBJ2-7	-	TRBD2	TGTGCCAGCAGCTTACCGGGGGGGCCTTACGAGCAGTACTTC	CASSLPGGPYEQYF
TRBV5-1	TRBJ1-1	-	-	TGCGCCAGCAGCTTGGTCAGTCAGAAGAACACTGAAGCTTTCTTT	CASSLVSQKNTEAFF
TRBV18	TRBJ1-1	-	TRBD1	TGTGCCAGCTCTACGCAGGGGGCAAGCACTGAAGCTTTCTTT	CASSTQGASTEAFF
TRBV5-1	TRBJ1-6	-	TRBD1	TGCGCCAGCAGCCTTAACGTTGGGACAGGGACATATAATTCACCCCTCCACTTT	CASSLNVGTGTYNSPLHF
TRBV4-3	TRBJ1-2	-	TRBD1	TGCGCCAGCAGCCAAGATACAGGGGAGAACTATGGCTACACCTTC	CASSQDTGENYGYTF
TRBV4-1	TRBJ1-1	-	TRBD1	TGCGCCAGCAGCCAGGACAGGGACACTGAAGCTTTCTTT	CASSQDRDTEAFF
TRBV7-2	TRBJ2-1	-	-	TGTGCCAGCAGCTTAGTTGCTACCCCCGGGTTCTTC	CASSLVATPGFF
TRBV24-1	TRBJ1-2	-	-	TGTGCCACCAGTGACAGGGGCGGCTATGGCTACACCTTC	CATSDRGGYGYTF
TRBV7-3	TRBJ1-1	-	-	TGTGCCAGCAGCTTAACCGCAGGGCCGACTGAAGCTTTCTTT	CASSLTAGPTEAFF
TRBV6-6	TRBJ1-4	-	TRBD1	TGTGCCAGCAGCTCCCGGGGACAGCAGACGGAAAAACTGTTTTTT	CASSSRGQQTEKLFF
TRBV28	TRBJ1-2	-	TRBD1	TGTGCCAGCAGTCCTTGGACAGGGAAAGGAGTTGGCTACACCTTC	CASSPWTGKGVGYTF
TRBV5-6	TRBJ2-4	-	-	TGTGCCAGCAGCTCCCTAAGCCCCAAAAACATTCAGTACTTC	CASSSLSPKNIQYF
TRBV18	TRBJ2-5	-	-	TGTGCCAGCTCACCCCAGCGAAGTAAGGAGACCCAGTACTTC	CASSPQRSKETQYF
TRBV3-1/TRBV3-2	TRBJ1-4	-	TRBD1	TGTGCCAGCAGCCAAGGTCGGACAGGGGGTAGGGAAAAACTGTTTTTT	CASSQGRTGGREKLFF
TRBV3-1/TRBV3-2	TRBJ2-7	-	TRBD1	TGTGCCAGCAGCCAAGGGACAGGGTTCGGGGCCGAGCAGTACTTC	CASSQGTGFGAEQYF
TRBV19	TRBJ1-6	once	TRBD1	TGTGCCAGTAGTATAGGGACAGGGAGCCGGCCGGGATCACCCCTCCACTTT	CASSIGTGSRPGSPLHF
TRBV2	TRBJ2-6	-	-	TGTGCCAGATTGAGAACGGGGGCCAACGTCCTGACTTTC	CARLRTGANVLTF
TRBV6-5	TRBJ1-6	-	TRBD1	TGTGCCAGCAGGTCGGACAGGGGATGGAATTCACCCCTCCACTTT	CASRSDRGWNSPLHF
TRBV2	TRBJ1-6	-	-	TGTGCCAGCAGTGAGGAGGGGTCGGGGAATTCACCCCTCCACTTT	CASSEEGSGNSPLHF
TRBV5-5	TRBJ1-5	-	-	TGTGCCAGCAGCTTGAACGGAGTGAATCAGCCCCAGCATTTT	CASSLNGVNQPQHF
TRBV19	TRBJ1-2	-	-	TGTGCCAGTAGTATAGACGCCTCAGCTAACTATGGCTACACCTTC	CASSIDASANYGYTF
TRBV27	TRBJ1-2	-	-	TGTGCCAGCAGTTTTAGAGGGTTCTATGGCTACACCTTC	CASSFRGFYGYTF
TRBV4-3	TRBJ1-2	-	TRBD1	TGCGCCAGCAGTGGGCAGGGGGGCTATGGCTACACCTTC	CASSGQGGYGYTF
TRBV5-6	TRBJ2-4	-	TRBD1	TGTGCCAGCAGCTGGAGACTCGGACAGGGGGGTACGAACATTCAGTACTTC	CASSWRLGQGGTNIQYF
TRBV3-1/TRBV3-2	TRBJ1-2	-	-	TGTGCCAGCAGCTTCGCAGGGAACTATGGCTACACCTTC	CASSFAGNYGYTF
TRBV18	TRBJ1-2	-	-	TGTGCCAGCTCACCCATCTCAGGGGACGGCGAAAACTATGGCTACACCTTC	CASSPISGDGENYGYTF
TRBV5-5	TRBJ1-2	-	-	TGTGCCAGCAGCTTGGCGGGACACCCCTATGGCTACACCTTC	CASSLAGHPYGYTF
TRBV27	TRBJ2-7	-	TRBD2	TGTGCCAGCAGTTTAGATGGAGCGGGGGGTCTGTGGGAGCAGTACTTC	CASSLDGAGGLWEQYF
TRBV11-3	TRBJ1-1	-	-	TGTGCCAGCAGCGAGGGGACTCTGAACACTGAAGCTTTCTTT	CASSEGTLNTEAFF
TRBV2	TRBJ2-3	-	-	TGTGCCAGCAGTGGACAGTCGAGCACAGATACGCAGTATTTT	CASSGQSSTDTQYF
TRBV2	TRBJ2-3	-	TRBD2	TGTGCCAGCACACTAGCGGGGGCCACAGATACGCAGTATTTT	CASTLAGATDTQYF